The 20 T cell receptor beta chains listed next were all sequenced from one sample in a study of blood T cell repertoires in COVID-19. The method was immunoSEQ multiplex PCR; TCRdb's version includes in-frame clones alone and lacks a portion of them. The sample holds over 100,000 clones; over 80% are singletons and the top ten take nearly 0.85%. The material sequenced was peripheral blood. The receptors were gathered from a woman aged 70-85 years with acute or convalescent COVID-19.

V and J are TRBV19 and TRBJ2-1, with TRBD1 identical over 9 bases. Germline V lookup: CDR1 LNHDA, CDR2 SQIVND (reference sequence). The CDR3 contains 15 residues. V dropped 1 base and J dropped 9; count of bases not matched to a gene: 7. Written as DNA, the CDR3 is TGTGCCAGTAGTATAGGGACAGGGGCGGCCGGTGAGCAGTTCTTC. Its translation is CASSIGTGAAGEQFF.

The V call is TRBV6-9, the J call TRBJ2-7; D remains unclear. CDR3 length: 12 amino acids. Trimming stripped 5 bases from V and 8 bases from J, with 13 bases between. Germline CDR1 reads MNHGY; CDR2 reads SVAAGI. The CDR3 loop reads CASSPIGAKQYF. The CDR3 nucleotides read TGTGCCAGCAGTCCCATAGGAGCTAAGCAGTACTTC.

The chain employs TRBV5-1 and TRBJ1-1; maybe TRBD1 (6 bases). CDR3 length: 16 amino acids. V lost 6 bases and J 1 base, leaving 19 bases between the germline ends. Germline lookup yields CDR1 SGHRS and CDR2 YFSETQ. For the CDR3, the DNA is TGCGCCAGCACTCCCAGCGGGGGGGCGAGGAACACTGAAGCTTTCTTT. As protein: CASTPSGGARNTEAFF.

The chain links TRBV28 to TRBJ2-1; the D is unclear. Germline V lookup: CDR1 MDHEN, CDR2 SYDVKM. V lost 7 bases and J lost 1, with 11 bases in between. This CDR3 has 14 residues. CDR3 sequence reads: CASKSGGSYNEQFF. CDR3 DNA: TGTGCCAGCAAGAGTGGCGGTTCCTACAATGAGCAGTTCTTC. Full variable domain (remainder filled in from reference TRBV28 and TRBJ2-1): DVKVTQSSRYLVKRTGEKVFLECVQDMDHENMFWYRQDPGLGLRLIYFSYDVKMKEKGDIPEGYSVSREKKERFSLILESASTNQTSMYLCASKSGGSYNEQFFGPGTRLTVL.

CDR3 sequence: CATSGLAGRTGELFF. The CDR3 nucleotides read TGTGCCACCTCGGGACTAGCGGGACGGACCGGGGAGCTGTTTTTT. The chain combines TRBV24-1 with TRBJ2-2, with TRBD2 identical over 13 bases. Trimming at V came to 9 bases and at J to 5 bases, leaving 5 bases not matched to a gene. This CDR3 is built from 15 residues. Germline CDR1 and CDR2: KGHDR and SFDVKD.

This clone was found once. The chain uses TRBV7-8 and TRBJ1-1; D remains unclear. This CDR3 is 12 amino acids long. CDR1 is SGHVS and CDR2 is FQNEAQ in the germline V gene. V shed 5 bases and J shed 7 bases, with 11 bases lying between them. CDR3 coding DNA: TGTGCCAGCAGCCGACCCACAAATGAAGCTTTCTTT. This encodes CASSRPTNEAFF.

This clone turned up a few times. The chain is built from TRBV5-1 and TRBJ2-5; D perhaps matches TRBD2 (6 bases). This CDR3 is 15 amino acids long. With 3 bases removed from V and 2 bases from J, the gap between germline ends came to 14 bases. The germline gives CDR1 SGHRS, CDR2 YFSETQ. DNA of the CDR3: TGCGCCAGCAGCTGGACCGGGACTTTACAAGAGACCCAGTACTTC. Residues: CASSWTGTLQETQYF.

The V gene is TRBV4-2, the J gene TRBJ1-2; possibly TRBD1 for D (6 bases). V gave up 0 bases and J gave up 4 bases, with 12 bases separating them. Germline lookup yields CDR1 LGHNA and CDR2 YNFKEQ. The CDR3 extends over 15 amino acids. The CDR3 nucleotides read TGTGCCAGCAGCCAAGATGGGTGGGGGCTCTATGGCTACACCTTC. It translates to CASSQDGWGLYGYTF.

The J gene is TRBJ1-3, the V gene TRBV9; D gene ambiguous. The germline gives CDR1 SGDLS, CDR2 YYNGEE. V was trimmed by 4 bases and J by 1 base, leaving 12 bases between them. CDR3 length equals 15 residues. CDR3 in amino acids: CASSPLGRSGNTIYF. The CDR3 DNA is TGTGCCAGCAGCCCACTTGGGAGGTCTGGAAACACCATATATTTT.

The sample holds one count of this clone. This sequence joins TRBV6-5 and TRBJ2-5, with D unclear. The CDR3 has 13 amino acids. Germline assignment: CDR1 MNHEY and CDR2 SVGAGI. Trimming took 4 bases from V and 0 from J, leaving 6 bases between them. The CDR3 loop reads CASSFVYQETQYF. CDR3 DNA: TGTGCCAGCAGTTTCGTGTACCAAGAGACCCAGTACTTC.

The chain has TRBV29-1 and TRBJ2-7, with unresolved D. The CDR3 length is 12 residues. CDR1 and CDR2 from the germline V gene are SQVTM and ANQGSEA. Trimming pared 4 bases from V and 1 base from J, leaving 8 bases between. DNA of the CDR3: TGCAGCGTTGGCAGGCGTTCCTACGAGCAGTACTTC. Protein: CSVGRRSYEQYF.

The J gene is TRBJ2-1, the V gene TRBV2, with TRBD2 as a possible D gene (6 bases). Germline CDR1 SNHLY, CDR2 FYNNEI. Deletions cut 6 bases from V and 5 bases from J, with 11 bases between. This CDR3 region has 13 residues. The CDR3 DNA sequence: TGTGCCAGCAGAGGGACTGCCAACAATGAGCAGTTCTTC. It specifies CASRGTANNEQFF.

The gene calls are TRBV6-4 and TRBJ2-1, with TRBD2 matching 10 bases. J was trimmed by 6 bases and V by 7 bases; bases with no gene match: 6. Germline values: CDR1 MRHNA, CDR2 SNTAGT. The CDR3 spans 14 residues. The DNA for the CDR3 is TGTGCCAGCAAGGCCAGCGGGGGGGTCAATGAGCAGTTCTTC. It yields the protein CASKASGGVNEQFF.

The J gene is TRBJ1-2, the V gene TRBV6-5, with a possible D match to TRBD1 (5 bases). Germline-derived CDR1 and CDR2 are MNHEY and SVGAGI. Trimming cost V 1 base and J 8 bases, with 14 bases left between them. The CDR3 extends over 14 amino acids. In DNA, the CDR3 is TGTGCCAGCAGTTACTTCGGAGGGGTAGGGGGCTACACCTTC. Translation: CASSYFGGVGGYTF.

This clone was recorded once. The rearrangement uses TRBV9 and TRBJ2-1, with 12 bases that match TRBD2. Trimming removed 4 bases from V and 4 bases from J; junction bases left unmatched: 6. The CDR3 consists of 16 residues. In germline, CDR1 is SGDLS, CDR2 YYNGEE. CDR3 DNA: TGTGCCAGCAGCTCTCGGACTAGCGGGAATTACAATGAGCAGTTCTTC. Protein: CASSSRTSGNYNEQFF. The entire variable domain, with the rest obtained from reference TRBV9 and TRBJ2-1, is as follows: DSGVTQTPKHLITATGQRVTLRCSPRSGDLSVYWYQQSLDQGLQFLIQYYNGEERAKGNILERFSAQQFPDLHSELNLSSLELGDSALYFCASSSRTSGNYNEQFFGPGTRLTVL.

This clone has just a few counts. V gene TRBV4-1 combines with J gene TRBJ2-1, with TRBD2 as a possible D gene (7 bases). The V gene's germline CDR1 is MGHRA and CDR2 YSYEKL. The CDR3 sequence is 15 residues long. The germline V and J ends were trimmed by 7 bases and 5 bases, with 18 bases remaining between them. CDR3 coding DNA: TGCGCCAGCACCCTAAAGGGGGGGGCGAACAATGAGCAGTTCTTC. Translation: CASTLKGGANNEQFF.

This clone was counted a few times. The chain recombines TRBV5-1 with TRBJ1-3, with TRBD1 matching over 9 bases. The CDR3 runs 16 residues. J gave up 0 bases and V 4 bases, and 5 bases lay outside the gene matches. CDR1 SGHRS and CDR2 YFSETQ come from the germline V gene. The CDR3 nucleotides are TGCGCCAGCAGCGATACAGGGGGCAGCTCTGGAAACACCATATATTTT. This encodes CASSDTGGSSGNTIYF.

The gene calls are TRBV5-4 and TRBJ2-1; 9 bases line up with TRBD2. Germline CDR1 reads SGHNT; CDR2 reads YYREEE (reference sequence). This CDR3 has 16 amino acids. J lost 8 bases, V lost 5 bases, and 14 bases had no gene match. The CDR3 DNA reads TGTGCCAGCAGGCCCGCTACAGCGGGAGGATTCGATGAGCAGTTCTTC. It is translated as CASRPATAGGFDEQFF. Together with reference TRBV5-4 and TRBJ2-1, the CDR3 gives the full variable domain: ETGVTQSPTHLIKTRGQQVTLRCSSQSGHNTVSWYQQALGQGPQFIFQYYREEENGRGNFPPRFSGLQFPNYSSELNVNALELDDSALYLCASRPATAGGFDEQFFGPGTRLTVL.

The chain has TRBV7-9 and TRBJ2-1; possibly TRBD1 for D (7 bases). The length of the CDR3 is 17 residues. V was cut by 1 base and J by 5 bases, with 18 bases left in between. Germline V gene lookup returns CDR1 SEHNR and CDR2 FQNEAQ (reference sequence). This chain's CDR3 is CASSLGRGPLRDNEQFF. For the CDR3, the DNA is TGTGCCAGCAGCTTAGGGAGGGGGCCCCTTAGAGACAATGAGCAGTTCTTC.

This clone has just a few counts. The V call is TRBV2, the J call TRBJ2-7; TRBD1 matches 9 bases. The CDR3 spans 14 residues. The germline V gene encodes CDR1 SNHLY and CDR2 FYNNEI. Losses at the gene ends were 8 bases for V and 0 bases for J; bases not matched to a gene: 5. CDR3 DNA: TGTGCCAGCGGGACAGGGACTCCCTCCTACGAGCAGTACTTC. Translated, it gives CASGTGTPSYEQYF.